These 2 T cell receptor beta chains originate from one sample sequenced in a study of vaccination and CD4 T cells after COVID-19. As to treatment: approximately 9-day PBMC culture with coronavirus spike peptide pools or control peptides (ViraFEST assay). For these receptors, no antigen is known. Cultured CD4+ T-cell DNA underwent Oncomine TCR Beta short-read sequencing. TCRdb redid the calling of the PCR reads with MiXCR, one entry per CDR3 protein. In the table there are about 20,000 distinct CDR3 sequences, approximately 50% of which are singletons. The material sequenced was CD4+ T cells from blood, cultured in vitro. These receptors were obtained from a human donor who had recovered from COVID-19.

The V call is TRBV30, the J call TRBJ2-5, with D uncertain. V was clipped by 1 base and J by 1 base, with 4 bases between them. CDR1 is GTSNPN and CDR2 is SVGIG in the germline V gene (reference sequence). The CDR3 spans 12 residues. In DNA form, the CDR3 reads TGTGCCTGGAGTGGAGGCCAAGAGACCCAGTACTTC. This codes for CAWSGGQETQYF.

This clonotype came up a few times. CDR3 in amino acids: CASSELAGGQETQYF. CDR3 sequence (DNA): TGTGCCAGCAGTGAACTAGCGGGGGGGCAAGAGACCCAGTACTTC. This sequence joins TRBV6-1 and TRBJ2-5; TRBD2 matches at 12 bases. Trimming cost V 2 bases and J 2 bases; bases outside gene matches: 0. The CDR3 spans 15 residues. Germline loops: CDR1 MNHNS, CDR2 SASEGT.